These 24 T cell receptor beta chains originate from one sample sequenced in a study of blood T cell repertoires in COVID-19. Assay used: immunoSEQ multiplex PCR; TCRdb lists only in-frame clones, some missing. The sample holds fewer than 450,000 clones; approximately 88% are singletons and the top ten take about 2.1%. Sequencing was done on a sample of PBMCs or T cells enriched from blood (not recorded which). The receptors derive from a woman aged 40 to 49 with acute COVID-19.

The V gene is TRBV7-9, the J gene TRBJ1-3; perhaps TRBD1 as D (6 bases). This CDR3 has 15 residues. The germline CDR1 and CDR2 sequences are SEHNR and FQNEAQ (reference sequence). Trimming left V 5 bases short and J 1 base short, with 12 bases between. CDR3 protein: CASSPRGTSGNTIYF. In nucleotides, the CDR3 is TGTGCCAGCAGCCCCCGAGGGACATCTGGAAACACCATATATTTT.

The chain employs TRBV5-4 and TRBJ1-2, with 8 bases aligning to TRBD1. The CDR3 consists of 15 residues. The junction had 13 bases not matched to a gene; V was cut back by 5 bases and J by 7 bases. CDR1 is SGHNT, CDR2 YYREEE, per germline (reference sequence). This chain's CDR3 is CASSKGQGWGAGYTF. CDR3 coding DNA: TGTGCCAGCAGTAAAGGACAGGGATGGGGGGCTGGCTACACCTTC. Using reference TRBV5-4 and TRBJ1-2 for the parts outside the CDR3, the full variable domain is ETGVTQSPTHLIKTRGQQVTLRCSSQSGHNTVSWYQQALGQGPQFIFQYYREEENGRGNFPPRFSGLQFPNYSSELNVNALELDDSALYLCASSKGQGWGAGYTFGSGTRLTVV.

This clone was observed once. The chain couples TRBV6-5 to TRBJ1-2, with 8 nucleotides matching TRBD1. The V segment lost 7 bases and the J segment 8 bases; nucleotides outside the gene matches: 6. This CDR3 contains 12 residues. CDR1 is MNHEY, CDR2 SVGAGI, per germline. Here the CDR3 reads CASTRTGLGYTF. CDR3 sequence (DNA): TGTGCCAGCACCAGGACAGGGCTCGGCTACACCTTC.

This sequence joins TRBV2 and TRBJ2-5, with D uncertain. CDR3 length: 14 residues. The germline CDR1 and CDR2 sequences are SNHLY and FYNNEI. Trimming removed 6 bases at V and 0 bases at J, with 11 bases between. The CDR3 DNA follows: TGTGCCAGCAGCGAACAGCGAAACCAAGAGACCCAGTACTTC. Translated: CASSEQRNQETQYF.

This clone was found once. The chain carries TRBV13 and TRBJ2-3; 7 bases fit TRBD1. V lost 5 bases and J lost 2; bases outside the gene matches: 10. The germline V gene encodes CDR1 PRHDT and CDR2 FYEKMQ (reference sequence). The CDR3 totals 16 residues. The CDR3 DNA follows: TGTGCCAGCAGCACTAACAGGGGTCTGGTCACAGATACGCAGTATTTT. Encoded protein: CASSTNRGLVTDTQYF.

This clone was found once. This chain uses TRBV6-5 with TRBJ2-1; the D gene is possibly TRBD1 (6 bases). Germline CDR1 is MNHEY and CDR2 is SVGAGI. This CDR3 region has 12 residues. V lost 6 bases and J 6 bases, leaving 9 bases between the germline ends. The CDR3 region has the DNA TGTGCCAGCAGCGGGACAACCAATGAGCAGTTCTTC. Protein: CASSGTTNEQFF.

Here the CDR3 reads CASSQPTGVITEAFF. The CDR3 region has the DNA TGTGCCAGCAGCCAACCGACAGGGGTAATCACTGAAGCTTTCTTT. The V gene is TRBV4-2, the J gene TRBJ1-1; 8 bases match TRBD1. Germline V gene lookup returns CDR1 LGHNA and CDR2 YNFKEQ. The junction had 6 bases not matched to a gene; V was cut back by 2 bases and J by 4 bases. CDR3 length: 15 residues.

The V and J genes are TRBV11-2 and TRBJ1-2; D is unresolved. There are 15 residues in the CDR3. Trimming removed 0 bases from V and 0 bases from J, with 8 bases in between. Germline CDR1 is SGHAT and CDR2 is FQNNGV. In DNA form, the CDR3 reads TGTGCCAGCAGCTTAGACAATTTAGCTAACTATGGCTACACCTTC. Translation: CASSLDNLANYGYTF.

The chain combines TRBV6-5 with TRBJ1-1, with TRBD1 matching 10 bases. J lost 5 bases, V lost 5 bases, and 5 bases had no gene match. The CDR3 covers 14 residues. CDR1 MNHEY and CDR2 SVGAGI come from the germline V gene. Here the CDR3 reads CASSTGTGATEAFF. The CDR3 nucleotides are TGTGCCAGCAGTACAGGGACAGGGGCAACTGAAGCTTTCTTT.

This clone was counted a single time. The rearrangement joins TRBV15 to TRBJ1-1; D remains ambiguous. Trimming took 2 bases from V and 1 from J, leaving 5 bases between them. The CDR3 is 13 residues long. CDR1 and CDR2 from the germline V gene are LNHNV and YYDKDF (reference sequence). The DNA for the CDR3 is TGTGCCACCAGCAGAATATCGAACACTGAAGCTTTCTTT. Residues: CATSRISNTEAFF.

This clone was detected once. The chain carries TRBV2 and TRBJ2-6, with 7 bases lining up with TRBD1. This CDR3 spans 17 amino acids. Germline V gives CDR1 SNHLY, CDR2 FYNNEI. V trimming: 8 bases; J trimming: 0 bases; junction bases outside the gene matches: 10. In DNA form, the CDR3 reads TGTGCCAGCGGGGGATGGGGACAGAGCTCTGGGGCCAACGTCCTGACTTTC. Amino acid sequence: CASGGWGQSSGANVLTF.

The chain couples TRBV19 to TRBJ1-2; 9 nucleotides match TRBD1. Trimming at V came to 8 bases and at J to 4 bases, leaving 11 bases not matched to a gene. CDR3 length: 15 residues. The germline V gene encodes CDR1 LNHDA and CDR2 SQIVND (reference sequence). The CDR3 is CASGLGTGTIYGYTF. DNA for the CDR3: TGTGCCAGTGGGCTCGGGACAGGGACGATCTATGGCTACACCTTC. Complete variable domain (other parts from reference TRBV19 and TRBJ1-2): DGGITQSPKYLFRKEGQNVTLSCEQNLNHDAMYWYRQDPGQGLRLIYYSQIVNDFQKGDIAEGYSVSREKKESFPLTVTSAQKNPTAFYLCASGLGTGTIYGYTFGSGTRLTVV.

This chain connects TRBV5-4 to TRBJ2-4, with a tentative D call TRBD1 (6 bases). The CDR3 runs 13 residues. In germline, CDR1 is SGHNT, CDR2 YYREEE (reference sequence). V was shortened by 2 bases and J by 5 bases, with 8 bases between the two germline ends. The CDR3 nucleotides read TGTGCCAGCAGCTTACAGGGAGAAAACATTCAGTACTTC. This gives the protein CASSLQGENIQYF. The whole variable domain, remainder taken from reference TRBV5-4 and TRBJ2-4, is ETGVTQSPTHLIKTRGQQVTLRCSSQSGHNTVSWYQQALGQGPQFIFQYYREEENGRGNFPPRFSGLQFPNYSSELNVNALELDDSALYLCASSLQGENIQYFGAGTRLSVL.

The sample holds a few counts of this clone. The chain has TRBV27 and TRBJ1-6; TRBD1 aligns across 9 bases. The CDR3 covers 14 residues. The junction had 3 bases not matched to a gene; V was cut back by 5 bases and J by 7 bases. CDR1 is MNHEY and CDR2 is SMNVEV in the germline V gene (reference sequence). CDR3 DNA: TGTGCCAGCAGTACAGGGGGCTTAAATTCACCCCTCCACTTT. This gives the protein CASSTGGLNSPLHF.

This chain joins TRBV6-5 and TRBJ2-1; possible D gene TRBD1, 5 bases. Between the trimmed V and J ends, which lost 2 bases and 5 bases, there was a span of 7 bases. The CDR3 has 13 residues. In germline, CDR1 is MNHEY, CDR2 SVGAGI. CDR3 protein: CASSYTGNNEQFF. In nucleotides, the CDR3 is TGTGCCAGCAGTTACACAGGAAACAATGAGCAGTTCTTC.

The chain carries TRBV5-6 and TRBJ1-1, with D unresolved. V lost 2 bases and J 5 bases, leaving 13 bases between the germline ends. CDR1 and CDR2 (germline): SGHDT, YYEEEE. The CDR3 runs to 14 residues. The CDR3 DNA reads TGTGCCAGCAGCTTCGGGGAGTTGTGGACTGAAGCTTTCTTT. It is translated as CASSFGELWTEAFF.

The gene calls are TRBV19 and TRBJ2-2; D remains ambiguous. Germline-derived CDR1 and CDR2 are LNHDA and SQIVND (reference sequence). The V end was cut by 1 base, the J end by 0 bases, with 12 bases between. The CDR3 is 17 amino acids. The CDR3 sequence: CASSIVGSDANTGELFF. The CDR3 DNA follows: TGTGCCAGTAGTATAGTCGGCAGCGATGCGAACACCGGGGAGCTGTTTTTT.

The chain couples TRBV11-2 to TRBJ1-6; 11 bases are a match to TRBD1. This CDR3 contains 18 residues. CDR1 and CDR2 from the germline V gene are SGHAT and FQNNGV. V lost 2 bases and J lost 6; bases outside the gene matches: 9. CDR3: CASSLTSSGTGGNSPLHF. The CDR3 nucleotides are TGTGCCAGCAGCTTAACTTCCTCTGGGACAGGGGGTAATTCACCCCTCCACTTT.

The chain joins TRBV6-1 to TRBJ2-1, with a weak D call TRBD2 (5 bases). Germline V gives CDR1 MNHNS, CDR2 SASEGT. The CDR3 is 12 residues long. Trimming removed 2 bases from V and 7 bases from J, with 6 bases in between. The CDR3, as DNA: TGTGCCAGCAGTGAACGGAGGAATGAGCAGTTCTTC. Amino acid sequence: CASSERRNEQFF.

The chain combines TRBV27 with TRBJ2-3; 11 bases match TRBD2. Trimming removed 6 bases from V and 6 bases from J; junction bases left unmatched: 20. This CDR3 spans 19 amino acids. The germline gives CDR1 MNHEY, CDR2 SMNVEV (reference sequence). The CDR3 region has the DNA TGTGCCAGCAGCCTTCCCCCCTTAGCGGGGGGGCAGATTTCGGATACGCAGTATTTT. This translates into CASSLPPLAGGQISDTQYF.

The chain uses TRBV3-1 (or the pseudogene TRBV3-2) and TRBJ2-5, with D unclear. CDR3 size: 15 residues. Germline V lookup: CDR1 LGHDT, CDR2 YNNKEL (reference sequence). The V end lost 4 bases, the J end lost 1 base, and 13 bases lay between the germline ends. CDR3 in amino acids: CASSPHLGFQETQYF. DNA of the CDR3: TGTGCCAGCAGCCCTCACCTCGGGTTCCAAGAGACCCAGTACTTC.

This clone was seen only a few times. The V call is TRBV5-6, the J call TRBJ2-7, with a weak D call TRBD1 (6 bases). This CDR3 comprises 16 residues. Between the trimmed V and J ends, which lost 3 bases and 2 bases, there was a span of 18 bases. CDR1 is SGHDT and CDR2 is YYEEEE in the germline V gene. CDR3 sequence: CASSSRGTGHTYEQYF. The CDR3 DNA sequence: TGTGCCAGCAGCTCCCGTGGAACGGGACATACCTACGAGCAGTACTTC.

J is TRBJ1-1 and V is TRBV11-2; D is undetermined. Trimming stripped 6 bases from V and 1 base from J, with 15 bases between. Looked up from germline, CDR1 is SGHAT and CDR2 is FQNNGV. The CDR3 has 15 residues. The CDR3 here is CASRNRGIWNTEAFF. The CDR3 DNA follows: TGTGCCAGCAGGAATCGAGGTATTTGGAACACTGAAGCTTTCTTT.

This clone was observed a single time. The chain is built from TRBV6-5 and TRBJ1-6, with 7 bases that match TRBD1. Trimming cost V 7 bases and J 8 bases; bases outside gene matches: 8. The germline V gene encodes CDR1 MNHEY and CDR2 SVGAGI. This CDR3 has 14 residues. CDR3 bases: TGTGCCAGCACTATAGGGGACAGAGATTCACCCCTCCACTTT. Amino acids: CASTIGDRDSPLHF.